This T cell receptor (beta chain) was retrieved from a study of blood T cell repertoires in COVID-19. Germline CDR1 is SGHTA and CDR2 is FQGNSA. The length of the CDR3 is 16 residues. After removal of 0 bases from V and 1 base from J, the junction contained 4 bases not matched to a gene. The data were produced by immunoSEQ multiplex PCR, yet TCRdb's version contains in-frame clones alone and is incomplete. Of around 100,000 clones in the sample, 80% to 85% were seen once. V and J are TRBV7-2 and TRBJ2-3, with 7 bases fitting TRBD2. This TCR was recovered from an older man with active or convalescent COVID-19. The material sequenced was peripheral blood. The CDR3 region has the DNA TGTGCCAGCAGCTTAGCGATTGCGGGGGGCACAGATACGCAGTATTTT. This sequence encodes CASSLAIAGGTDTQYF.